This T cell receptor (beta chain) derives from a study of blood T cell repertoires in COVID-19. Original methodology: For nucleated cells, counts were estimated from reference gene primer amplification. Sequencing used immunoSEQ multiplex PCR; TCRdb keeps in-frame clones, though not all of them. V and J calls and clone size are given by that table; D and trimming were obtained from the DNA. The sample yields roughly 200,000 clones, 75% to 90% seen once. Residents of about two dozen US areas, aged about 18 to 95 years, made up the participants. V was clipped by 7 bases and J by 2 bases, with 17 bases between them. CDR1 and CDR2 (germline): MNHEY, SVGAGI. The CDR3 length is 15 residues.

The chain combines TRBV6-5 with TRBJ1-1, with TRBD1 as a possible D gene (6 bases). The sequence came from a woman aged 25 to 39 who had been exposed to COVID-19. The sample was PBMCs or T cells enriched from blood (not recorded which). The CDR3, as DNA: TGTGCCAGCACCCCCGGGGGGGCGCGCAACACTGAAGCTTTCTTT. It encodes CASTPGGARNTEAFF.